The 17 T cell receptor beta chains presented below share a single source sample, sequenced in a study of blood T cell repertoires in COVID-19. Generated by immunoSEQ multiplex PCR, the TCRdb table keeps only in-frame clones and is missing some. This table has about 200,000 clones, around four fifths appearing once. Sequences were obtained from peripheral blood. All receptors derive from a woman aged 80 or older with active or convalescent COVID-19.

The genes are TRBV12-3 or TRBV12-4 and TRBJ1-4; weak D call: TRBD1 (5 bases). V lost 3 bases to trimming and J lost 4 bases, with 6 bases between them. The CDR3 is 13 amino acids. CDR3 residues: CASSFQGNEKLFF. The CDR3 bases are TGTGCCAGCAGTTTCCAGGGTAATGAAAAACTGTTTTTT.

The rearrangement links TRBV19 to TRBJ2-1, with TRBD2 identical over 8 bases. Germline trimming cut 3 bases from V and 6 bases from J; bases unmatched to any gene: 13. CDR1 is LNHDA, CDR2 SQIVND, per germline (reference sequence). CDR3 size: 17 residues. DNA for the CDR3: TGTGCCAGTAGTATTTGGTGGTCCGGGGGGGCCGCCAATGAGCAGTTCTTC. It specifies CASSIWWSGGAANEQFF.

This clone has just one count. The V and J genes are TRBV29-1 and TRBJ2-3, with D hard to call. CDR3 length equals 13 residues. Germline V gene sequence: CDR1 SQVTM, CDR2 ANQGSEA. V was clipped by 6 bases and J by 1 base, with 11 bases between them. CDR3 loop: CSVTWWGTDTQYF. CDR3 coding DNA: TGCAGCGTGACATGGTGGGGCACAGATACGCAGTATTTT.

This clone showed up just once. This chain's CDR3 is CASSLGGGNVEAFF. For the CDR3, the DNA is TGTGCCAGCAGCTTGGGAGGGGGCAACGTTGAAGCTTTCTTT. This chain connects TRBV5-6 to TRBJ1-1; 7 nucleotides match TRBD1. The V gene end was trimmed by 0 bases and the J gene end by 7 bases; junction bases not matched to a gene: 6. This CDR3 has 14 amino acids. Germline CDR1 reads SGHDT; CDR2 reads YYEEEE.

This chain joins TRBV6-6 and TRBJ1-6; TRBD1 matches at 8 bases. Germline loops: CDR1 MNHNY, CDR2 SVGAGI (reference sequence). The trim removed 4 bases at V and 11 bases at J, leaving 7 bases unmatched. The CDR3 consists of 14 residues. DNA of the CDR3: TGTGCCAGCAGTTCGGGACAGGCCCAGACACCCCTCCACTTT. Encoded protein: CASSSGQAQTPLHF.

The chain uses TRBV7-8 and TRBJ1-2, with 7 nucleotides matching TRBD1. CDR1 is SGHVS, CDR2 FQNEAQ, per germline. There are 15 residues in the CDR3. With 0 bases clipped from V and 8 bases from J, the junction kept 9 bases outside the gene matches. The CDR3 protein is CASSLAMTGTGGYTF. CDR3 nucleotides: TGTGCCAGCAGCTTAGCGATGACAGGGACCGGAGGCTACACCTTC.

The rearrangement links TRBV28 to TRBJ1-4; no clear D gene. With the DNA end fitting TRBJ2-2 better, the J assignment may be wrong. CDR1 is MDHEN, CDR2 SYDVKM, per germline. The CDR3 contains 11 residues. The CDR3 here is CASRTPRELFF. The CDR3 DNA follows: TGTGCCAGCAGGACGCCTCGGGAGCTGTTTTTT.

The chain carries TRBV10-3 and TRBJ2-7, with D hard to call. CDR1 is ENHRY and CDR2 is SYGVKD in the germline V gene. CDR3 length equals 12 residues. Trimming left V 2 bases short and J 1 base short, with 3 bases between. In DNA, the CDR3 is TGTGCCATCAGTGAGGTATCCTACGAGCAGTACTTC. Protein sequence: CAISEVSYEQYF.

The V and J genes are TRBV29-1 and TRBJ2-5; maybe TRBD2 (6 bases). The germline V gene encodes CDR1 SQVTM and CDR2 ANQGSEA. The CDR3 extends over 18 amino acids. Trimming removed 5 bases from V and 0 bases from J, with 25 bases in between. The CDR3 is CSVFETRGGRLNQETQYF. The CDR3 nucleotides are TGCAGCGTTTTCGAGACGCGGGGAGGCCGCCTGAACCAAGAGACCCAGTACTTC.

The rearrangement uses TRBV10-3 and TRBJ1-5; 7 bases are a match to TRBD1. J lost 6 bases, V lost 8 bases, and 10 bases had no gene match. The germline gives CDR1 ENHRY, CDR2 SYGVKD. The CDR3 spans 14 residues. The CDR3 nucleotides are TGTGCCATCGGGGACAGAAGGGCTGGTCAGCCCCAGCATTTT. Translation: CAIGDRRAGQPQHF.

The chain links TRBV28 to TRBJ1-6, with 10 bases aligning to TRBD1. The junction had 6 bases not matched to a gene; V was cut back by 5 bases and J by 8 bases. The germline V gene encodes CDR1 MDHEN and CDR2 SYDVKM. The CDR3 sequence is 15 residues long. CDR3 in amino acids: CASSPGQGIHSPLHF. The CDR3 DNA sequence: TGTGCCAGCAGTCCGGGACAGGGGATTCATTCACCCCTCCACTTT.

V and J are TRBV6-5 and TRBJ2-3, with D tentatively TRBD1 (7 bases). Germline V lookup: CDR1 MNHEY, CDR2 SVGAGI. The CDR3 length is 15 residues. V lost 6 bases, J lost 9 bases, and 22 bases lay in between. The CDR3 sequence: CASRQRQGGKTTQYF. For the CDR3, the DNA is TGTGCCAGCAGACAAAGACAGGGAGGCAAGACGACGCAGTATTTT.

This clone occurred a few times. V is TRBV19 and J is TRBJ1-5; 8 positions match TRBD1. CDR1 is LNHDA and CDR2 is SQIVND in the germline V gene (reference sequence). The CDR3 length is 16 residues. Losses at the gene ends were 6 bases for V and 7 bases for J; bases not matched to a gene: 14. CDR3 DNA: TGTGCCAGTAGGGCAAATGACGCAGGGGGCTGGCAGCCCCAGCATTTT. Protein: CASRANDAGGWQPQHF.

The chain couples TRBV5-4 to TRBJ2-1, with D perhaps TRBD1 (7 bases). This CDR3 comprises 14 residues. The V end was cut by 4 bases, the J end by 4 bases, with 12 bases between. CDR1 and CDR2 from the germline V gene are SGHNT and YYREEE (reference sequence). CDR3 protein: CASSAGTVYNEQFF. As DNA, the CDR3 is TGTGCCAGCAGCGCGGGGACAGTTTACAATGAGCAGTTCTTC.

The count of this clone is one. The chain combines TRBV5-4 with TRBJ2-7, with 9 nucleotides matching TRBD1. CDR3 length: 15 residues. The germline V gene has CDR1 SGHNT and CDR2 YYREEE (reference sequence). The junction had 8 bases not matched to a gene; V was cut back by 3 bases and J by 4 bases. The CDR3 loop is CASSSTGTGHYEQYF. As DNA, the CDR3 is TGTGCCAGCAGCTCGACCGGGACAGGGCATTACGAGCAGTACTTC.

The rearrangement joins TRBV5-1 to TRBJ2-1, with TRBD2 matching over 9 bases. The CDR3 has 16 residues. J lost 5 bases, V lost 1 base, and 7 bases had no gene match. The germline V gene has CDR1 SGHRS and CDR2 YFSETQ. CDR3 nucleotides: TGCGCCAGCAGCTTGAGTAGCGGGGGTCCGGACAATGAGCAGTTCTTC. Translation: CASSLSSGGPDNEQFF.

The chain carries TRBV28 and TRBJ2-7, with 10 bases fitting TRBD1. The CDR3 totals 15 residues. Germline CDR1 is MDHEN and CDR2 is SYDVKM. The V gene end was trimmed by 5 bases and the J gene end by 2 bases; junction bases not matched to a gene: 6. The CDR3 nucleotides read TGTGCCAGCAGTACCCCGGGACAGGGGACCTACGAGCAGTACTTC. It encodes CASSTPGQGTYEQYF.